The 27 T cell receptor beta chains presented below share a single source sample, sequenced in a study of OX40 agonist ivuxolimab in advanced cancers. Sequencing was performed with immunoSEQ multiplex PCR; in TCRdb, only in-frame clones are kept and a portion is missing. Of around 59,000 clones in the sample, around nine tenths were seen once. Sequenced here: CD4+ or CD8+ T cells sorted from blood, sampled in a trial of the OX40 agonist ivuxolimab. Receptors were obtained from an adult with an advanced solid tumor such as melanoma, head and neck, liver or kidney cancer.

The V call is TRBV10-3, the J call TRBJ2-1, with 8 bases aligning to TRBD1. Germline V gene lookup returns CDR1 ENHRY and CDR2 SYGVKD. CDR3 length: 15 amino acids. With V trimmed by 3 bases and J by 7 bases, 8 bases remained unmatched. As DNA, the CDR3 is TGTGCCATCAGTGATGTCCAGGGGGCTGCAAATGAGCAGTTCTTC. As protein: CAISDVQGAANEQFF.

This chain uses TRBV28 with TRBJ2-3; TRBD2 agrees at 7 bases. This CDR3 comprises 16 residues. CDR1 and CDR2 from the germline V gene are MDHEN and SYDVKM. Trimming removed 3 bases from V and 1 base from J; junction bases left unmatched: 7. CDR3 DNA: TGTGCCAGCAGTTTGAGCGGGATGAGGGGCACAGATACGCAGTATTTT. This codes for CASSLSGMRGTDTQYF. Combining the CDR3 with reference TRBV28 and TRBJ2-3 gives the whole variable domain DVKVTQSSRYLVKRTGEKVFLECVQDMDHENMFWYRQDPGLGLRLIYFSYDVKMKEKGDIPEGYSVSREKKERFSLILESASTNQTSMYLCASSLSGMRGTDTQYFGPGTRLTVL.

The chain is built from TRBV7-8 and TRBJ2-7; 8 bases align to TRBD2. The CDR3 covers 13 residues. V gave up 5 bases and J gave up 7 bases; unmatched junction bases: 7. Germline V gives CDR1 SGHVS, CDR2 FQNEAQ. This CDR3 is CASSTTPGGEQYF. The CDR3 DNA reads as TGTGCCAGCAGCACGACACCGGGGGGGGAGCAGTACTTC.

This chain links TRBV5-4 with TRBJ2-1, with D possibly matching TRBD1 (5 bases). The germline V gene has CDR1 SGHNT and CDR2 YYREEE (reference sequence). The CDR3 spans 14 residues. V was pared by 4 bases and J by 5 bases, with 13 bases between. The CDR3: CASSPGAQDNEQFF. CDR3 nucleotide sequence: TGTGCCAGCAGCCCTGGGGCCCAGGACAATGAGCAGTTCTTC. Looking up the rest from reference TRBV5-4 and TRBJ2-1 gives the full variable domain: ETGVTQSPTHLIKTRGQQVTLRCSSQSGHNTVSWYQQALGQGPQFIFQYYREEENGRGNFPPRFSGLQFPNYSSELNVNALELDDSALYLCASSPGAQDNEQFFGPGTRLTVL.

This clone showed up just once. The chain couples TRBV7-2 to TRBJ1-2; D possibly corresponds to TRBD1 (6 bases). The CDR3 runs to 15 residues. Germline CDR1 is SGHTA and CDR2 is FQGNSA. V gave up 4 bases and J gave up 4 bases, with 16 bases separating them. The CDR3 protein is CASSSTTGSSYGYTF. The CDR3 region has the DNA TGTGCCAGCAGCTCGACGACAGGTTCTTCCTATGGCTACACCTTC. The whole variable domain, filled in from reference TRBV7-2 and TRBJ1-2, reads GAGVSQSPSNKVTEKGKDVELRCDPISGHTALYWYRQSLGQGLEFLIYFQGNSAPDKSGLPSDRFSAERTGGSVSTLTIQRTQQEDSAVYLCASSSTTGSSYGYTFGSGTRLTVV.

The chain uses TRBV27 and TRBJ2-7, with TRBD1 matching 12 bases. The CDR3 spans 17 residues. Trimming took 6 bases from V and 2 from J; bases not matched to a gene: 11. Per the germline V gene, CDR1 is MNHEY and CDR2 is SMNVEV (reference sequence). CDR3 sequence (DNA): TGTGCCAGCAGAACCGGGACAGGGGGCCGATATGCCTACGAGCAGTACTTC. Protein: CASRTGTGGRYAYEQYF.

The chain is built from TRBV7-8 and TRBJ1-4, with 7 bases that match TRBD1. The CDR3 extends over 15 amino acids. Germline V gives CDR1 SGHVS, CDR2 FQNEAQ. Unmatched junction bases numbered 3, after V lost 1 base and J lost 4 bases. DNA of the CDR3: TGTGCCAGCAGCTTAGAAGGGACAGTTAATGAAAAACTGTTTTTT. Translated: CASSLEGTVNEKLFF. The full variable domain, with the rest looked up from reference TRBV7-8 and TRBJ1-4, is GAGVSQSPRYKVAKRGQDVALRCDPISGHVSLFWYQQALGQGPEFLTYFQNEAQLDKSGLPSDRFFAERPEGSVSTLKIQRTQQEDSAVYLCASSLEGTVNEKLFFGSGTQLSVL.

This clone was observed a handful of times. CDR3 sequence: CASSVEGQGVNIQYF. The CDR3 DNA sequence: TGTGCCAGCAGCGTAGAGGGACAGGGTGTAAACATTCAGTACTTC. This rearrangement joins TRBV9 to TRBJ2-4; 9 bases line up with TRBD1. Germline assignment: CDR1 SGDLS and CDR2 YYNGEE. This CDR3 spans 15 amino acids. Trimming cost V 0 bases and J 6 bases; bases outside gene matches: 4.

About this clone itself: Other nucleotide sequences in the sample specify the same CDR3. The V and J genes are TRBV7-2 and TRBJ2-1; either TRBD1 or TRBD2 may fit D (5 bases each). The germline V gene has CDR1 SGHTA and CDR2 FQGNSA. This CDR3 has 13 residues. With 5 bases removed from V and 15 bases from J, the gap between germline ends came to 20 bases. CDR3 loop: CASSPPGTPSPFF. CDR3 sequence (DNA): TGTGCCAGCAGCCCGCCCGGGACCCCAAGCCCGTTCTTC.

The rearrangement uses TRBV19 and TRBJ1-1; D remains ambiguous. CDR1 is LNHDA, CDR2 SQIVND, per germline (reference sequence). The CDR3 is made up of 12 amino acids. V lost 3 bases and J lost 3, with 5 bases in between. The DNA for the CDR3 is TGTGCCAGTAGTATCCCTGACACTGAAGCTTTCTTT. Its protein is CASSIPDTEAFF.

This chain uses TRBV6-1 with TRBJ2-5; TRBD1 agrees at 9 bases. The germline CDR1 and CDR2 sequences are MNHNS and SASEGT. The CDR3 length is 14 residues. The V gene end was trimmed by 7 bases and the J gene end by 5 bases; junction bases not matched to a gene: 8. CDR3 nucleotides: TGTGCCAGCAACCCTTGGACAGGGGAGGAGACCCAGTACTTC. Translated: CASNPWTGEETQYF.

The chain uses TRBV19 and TRBJ1-4; D unresolved. Trimming removed 3 bases from V and 7 bases from J, with 15 bases in between. The CDR3 covers 15 residues. CDR1 and CDR2 (germline): LNHDA, SQIVND (reference sequence). The CDR3 spells CASSMWQAGSEKLFF. CDR3 in DNA: TGTGCCAGTAGTATGTGGCAGGCGGGAAGTGAAAAACTGTTTTTT.

The chain combines TRBV7-6 with TRBJ1-1; no clear D. CDR1 SGHVS and CDR2 FNYEAQ come from the germline V gene. V dropped 2 bases and J dropped 1 base, with 11 bases sitting between them. The CDR3 has 15 amino acids. The CDR3 DNA follows: TGTGCCAGCAGCTTATTTCCCGGGGAGAACACTGAAGCTTTCTTT. Translation gives CASSLFPGENTEAFF.

The chain joins TRBV28 to TRBJ2-4; D is uncertain. The CDR3 totals 13 residues. Trimming took 5 bases from V and 2 from J, leaving 7 bases between them. Germline V gene sequence: CDR1 MDHEN, CDR2 SYDVKM. The CDR3 reads CASSGASKNIQYF. In nucleotides, the CDR3 is TGTGCCAGCAGTGGTGCTTCCAAAAACATTCAGTACTTC. Variable domain in full (rest from reference TRBV28 and TRBJ2-4): DVKVTQSSRYLVKRTGEKVFLECVQDMDHENMFWYRQDPGLGLRLIYFSYDVKMKEKGDIPEGYSVSREKKERFSLILESASTNQTSMYLCASSGASKNIQYFGAGTRLSVL.

As concerns this clone: The junction and the germline gene differ at one end; a read error may be behind it. The chain joins TRBV5-4 to TRBJ1-1, with D unclear. The CDR3 is 13 amino acids. Germline V CDR1 and CDR2: SGHNT, YYREEE (reference sequence). The CDR3 nucleotides are TGTGCCAGCAGCTTGGATCAGAACTCTGAGGCTTTCTTT. Amino acid sequence: CASSLDQNSEAFF.

The V call is TRBV6-6, the J call TRBJ1-2, with 9 positions matching TRBD1. CDR3 length equals 12 residues. Germline CDR1 and CDR2: MNHNY and SVGAGI (reference sequence). V shed 6 bases and J 7 bases; nucleotides not matched to a gene: 3. CDR3 loop: CASRATGGGYTF. CDR3 in DNA: TGTGCCAGCAGGGCGACAGGGGGTGGCTACACCTTC.

Worth noting for this clone: Other nucleotide sequences from this sample produce the same CDR3. The rearrangement uses TRBV5-1 and TRBJ1-1, with D unresolved. Trimming shortened V by 0 bases and J by 3 bases, and 3 bases separated the two germline ends. CDR1 and CDR2 (germline): SGHRS, YFSETQ. The CDR3 spans 12 residues. The CDR3 sequence: CASSLGYTEAFF. The CDR3 DNA is TGCGCCAGCAGCTTGGGGTACACTGAAGCTTTCTTT.

V usage is TRBV27 and J usage is TRBJ2-2; no clear D. This CDR3 has 17 residues. V was pared by 2 bases and J by 4 bases, with 17 bases between. CDR1 is MNHEY, CDR2 SMNVEV, per germline (reference sequence). CDR3 DNA sequence: TGTGCCAGCAGTTTAGCGAGGCCCCCTACCGGCACCGGGGAGCTGTTTTTT. It translates to CASSLARPPTGTGELFF.

This rearrangement joins TRBV6-5 to TRBJ2-5; D might be TRBD1 or TRBD2, each matching 5 bases. V lost 0 bases to trimming and J lost 2 bases, with 13 bases between them. This CDR3 is built from 16 residues. Germline CDR1 is MNHEY and CDR2 is SVGAGI. CDR3 DNA: TGTGCCAGCAGTTACTCCCTCGAGGGGCTACAAGAGACCCAGTACTTC. As protein: CASSYSLEGLQETQYF.

In DNA, the CDR3 is TGTGCCAGCGATACCAAATCAAAAGGGGACAGCTCCTACGAGCAGTACTTC. Protein: CASDTKSKGDSSYEQYF. The chain couples TRBV28 to TRBJ2-7, with 7 bases that match TRBD1. Germline assignment: CDR1 MDHEN and CDR2 SYDVKM. The CDR3 is 17 amino acids. V shed 8 bases and J 0 bases; nucleotides not matched to a gene: 16.

The V call is TRBV2, the J call TRBJ1-1; D gene ambiguous. CDR3 length: 13 amino acids. Trimming took 7 bases from V and 1 from J, leaving 10 bases between them. Germline assignment: CDR1 SNHLY and CDR2 FYNNEI. The CDR3 bases are TGTGCCAGCAAGACGGAGGGGAACACTGAAGCTTTCTTT. This codes for CASKTEGNTEAFF.

The chain combines TRBV27 with TRBJ1-1; no firm D call. The CDR3 length is 14 residues. The germline V gene encodes CDR1 MNHEY and CDR2 SMNVEV (reference sequence). V was trimmed by 7 bases and J by 2 bases, leaving 14 bases between them. As DNA, the CDR3 is TGTGCCAGCAAACCTGACGGACCAAACACTGAAGCTTTCTTT. Protein product: CASKPDGPNTEAFF.

As for this clone: The germline gene is not matched at one end of the junction; a read error may be the cause. The chain uses TRBV18 and TRBJ1-4; D call uncertain. Germline CDR1 and CDR2: KGHSH and LQKENI. The CDR3 runs to 15 residues. CDR3 in amino acids: CASSPPEKTNEKLFF. The CDR3 bases are TGTGCCAGCTCCCCACCGGAGAAAACTAATGAAAAACTGTTTTTT. Based on the CDR3 plus reference TRBV18 and TRBJ1-4, the full variable domain is NAGVMQNPRHLVRRRGQEARLRCSPMKGHSHVYWYRQLPEEGLKFMVYLQKENIIDESGMPKERFSAEFPKEGPSILRIQQVVRGDSAAYFCASSPPEKTNEKLFFGSGTQLSVL.

The chain is built from TRBV6-5 and TRBJ2-7; perhaps TRBD1 as D (6 bases). The CDR3 is 15 residues long. Germline V gene data show CDR1 as MNHEY and CDR2 as SVGAGI. Trimming removed 2 bases from V and 9 bases from J, with 20 bases in between. CDR3 region: CASSYGGRDGLGQYF. CDR3 nucleotide sequence: TGTGCCAGCAGTTACGGGGGCAGGGACGGTTTAGGGCAGTACTTC.

The CDR3 reads CASSLAAWREGHGELFF. The CDR3 DNA follows: TGCGCCAGCAGCTTGGCCGCTTGGCGGGAGGGTCACGGGGAGCTGTTTTTT. This sequence joins TRBV5-1 and TRBJ2-2, with 9 positions matching TRBD2. V lost 0 bases and J lost 7; bases outside the gene matches: 10. The CDR3 is made up of 17 amino acids. Germline V gene sequence: CDR1 SGHRS, CDR2 YFSETQ.

The chain carries TRBV5-1 and TRBJ1-3; the match to TRBD1 covers 7 bases. V lost 4 bases to trimming and J lost 0 bases; unmatched junction nucleotides: 4. The CDR3 length is 15 residues. Germline V gene data show CDR1 as SGHRS and CDR2 as YFSETQ. CDR3 nucleotides: TGCGCCAGCAGCAGGGACAGTTACTCTGGAAACACCATATATTTT. Protein product: CASSRDSYSGNTIYF.

V usage is TRBV7-6 and J usage is TRBJ2-3; D gene ambiguous. The CDR3 spans 12 residues. V was pared by 2 bases and J by 5 bases, with 5 bases between. Germline-derived CDR1 and CDR2 are SGHVS and FNYEAQ. CDR3 bases: TGTGCCAGCAGCTTATCCGGAGATACGCAGTATTTT. Translation: CASSLSGDTQYF.